A selection of T cell receptor beta chains follows, all from one sample in a study of cytomegalovirus exposure and HLA in healthy donors. Assay used: immunoSEQ multiplex PCR; TCRdb lists only in-frame clones, some missing. The sample holds roughly 190,000 clones, 60% to 80% seen once. The sample consisted of PBMCs. These receptors were taken from a woman aged 18-29 years in good health and CMV-seronegative. CDR3s include the opening cysteine and the closing phenylalanine or tryptophan. The D gene is left open where the match is weak. Clone sizes are given selectively: once, few, many, or a class where the clone is expanded.

d_call	j_call	v_call	clone_size	cdr3_nt	cdr3_aa
-	TRBJ1-3	TRBV5-1	-	TGCGCCAGCAGCCAGGAGGGGTATGGAAACACCATATATTTT	CASSQEGYGNTIYF
-	TRBJ1-5	TRBV23-1	-	TGCGCCAGCAGTGGATCTTATGACAGGCGGTTATCATGGCCCCAGCATTTT	CASSGSYDRRLSWPQHF
TRBD2	TRBJ2-7	TRBV9	-	TGTGCCAGCAGCCCCAGCGGGAGGGCGGACGAGCAGTACTTC	CASSPSGRADEQYF
-	TRBJ2-3	TRBV5-1	-	TGCGCCAGCCGTTCGGGGCGGGACGGGCTCACAGATACGCAGTATTTT	CASRSGRDGLTDTQYF
-	TRBJ1-5	TRBV6-5	once	TGTGCCAGCAGTTCCCCAGGGGCCAATCAGCCCCAGCATTTT	CASSSPGANQPQHF
-	TRBJ1-1	TRBV7-2	-	TGTGCCAGCAGCTTAATAGGGGGAAGGACTGAAGCTTTCTTT	CASSLIGGRTEAFF
TRBD2	TRBJ2-7	TRBV6-5	-	TGTGCCAGCAGTTACTCGGGGAGGGGTCATTACGAGCAGTACTTC	CASSYSGRGHYEQYF
TRBD2	TRBJ2-3	TRBV28	-	TGTGCCAGCAGTTCCACCAGCAGCGGGGGTTTTGATACGCAGTATTTT	CASSSTSSGGFDTQYF
-	TRBJ1-6	TRBV7-8	-	TGTGCCAGCAGCTTAGGGTCTAGACGTAGTCCCTATAATTCACCCCTCCACTTT	CASSLGSRRSPYNSPLHF
TRBD1	TRBJ1-5	TRBV6-4	-	TGTGCCAGCAGCCGGGACAGGGATCAGCCCCAGCATTTT	CASSRDRDQPQHF
-	TRBJ2-7	TRBV28	-	TGTGCCAGCAGTCCGGACAGACAGAGCTACGAGCAGTACTTC	CASSPDRQSYEQYF
-	TRBJ1-5	TRBV6-5	-	TGTGCCAGCAGTTATCTCGGGGACAATCAGCCCCAGCATTTT	CASSYLGDNQPQHF